A selection of T cell receptor beta chains follows, all from one sample in a study of blood T cell repertoires in COVID-19. The table came from immunoSEQ multiplex PCR; TCRdb's copy has only in-frame clones and leaves some out. The sample lists roughly 150,000 clones, approximately 81% seen once, with under 7% in the top ten. Sequencing used peripheral blood. The receptors stem from a woman aged 45-60 years with COVID-19, enrolled during active disease. Both conserved end residues are part of each CDR3. A D gene is named only where the DNA matches it firmly. Expanded clones are given a class, and other clones once, few, many or no size at all.

D gene	V gene	J gene	clone size	CDR3 DNA	CDR3 protein
-	TRBV5-4	TRBJ2-5	-	TGTGCCAGCAGCTTTTTCGTGGGGCTCCAAGAGACCCAGTACTTC	CASSFFVGLQETQYF
TRBD2	TRBV5-1	TRBJ2-1	-	TGCGCCAGCAGCTTATTGCCTAGCGGGGGGGCTTGGGAGCAGTTCTTC	CASSLLPSGGAWEQFF
TRBD1	TRBV4-1	TRBJ1-1	-	TGCGCCAGCAGCCAGCAACAGGGGATGAACACTGAAGCTTTCTTT	CASSQQQGMNTEAFF
TRBD1	TRBV5-5	TRBJ1-1	once	TGTGCCAGCAGCTCCACAGGGGTGATGAACACTGAAGCTTTCTTT	CASSSTGVMNTEAFF
-	TRBV2	TRBJ1-6	-	TGTGCCAGCAGTGATCCCTCCAGGGGCAATTCACCCCTCCACTTT	CASSDPSRGNSPLHF
-	TRBV30	TRBJ1-6	few	TGTGCCTGGAGTGGGCAGGGTAGGACACCCCTCCACTTT	CAWSGQGRTPLHF
TRBD1	TRBV5-5	TRBJ1-2	-	TGTGCCAGCAGCACACCGGGACAGAACTATGGCTACACCTTC	CASSTPGQNYGYTF
TRBD1	TRBV2	TRBJ1-4	-	TGTGCCAGCAGACCCGGGACAGGGGGCGAAAAACTGTTTTTT	CASRPGTGGEKLFF
-	TRBV5-6	TRBJ1-5	-	TGTGCCAGCAGCTTGAGGACTGCCCTTCAGCCCCAGCATTTT	CASSLRTALQPQHF
-	TRBV13	TRBJ2-1	-	TGTGCCAGCAGCTTAGGCGTGTGGGAGGGGGGTGATGAGCAGTTCTTC	CASSLGVWEGGDEQFF
-	TRBV30	TRBJ1-1	-	TGTGCCTGGAGTCGGACGGGGGTTTCTGAAGCTTTCTTT	CAWSRTGVSEAFF
TRBD2	TRBV9	TRBJ2-3	-	TGTGCCAGCAGCCCCTGGGCTAGCGGACGCACAGATACGCAGTATTTT	CASSPWASGRTDTQYF
TRBD1	TRBV19	TRBJ1-1	-	TGTGCCAGTAGTAGGCGGACAGGGTATGATTACACTGAAGCTTTCTTT	CASSRRTGYDYTEAFF
-	TRBV3-1/TRBV3-2	TRBJ1-2	-	TGTGCCAGCAGCCAAGGAGCAGGCCACTATGGCTACACCTTC	CASSQGAGHYGYTF
TRBD1	TRBV11-2	TRBJ1-6	-	TGTGCCAGCAGCTTAGGTTTTTCAGGGGGCGGTTCACCCCTCCACTTT	CASSLGFSGGGSPLHF
TRBD1	TRBV24-1	TRBJ2-5	-	TGTGCCACCAGGGATGGGACAGCCCAAGAGACCCAGTACTTC	CATRDGTAQETQYF
TRBD1	TRBV5-4	TRBJ1-1	-	TGTGCCAGCAGCGCCGGGACAGTTTTGGCTGAAGCTTTCTTT	CASSAGTVLAEAFF
-	TRBV7-9	TRBJ2-7	-	TGTGCCAGCAGCGTGACAGGAGCCTACGAGCAGTACTTC	CASSVTGAYEQYF
-	TRBV4-3	TRBJ1-2	-	TGCGCCAGCAGCCAAGAGTATCAGGGGAACTATGGCTACACCTTC	CASSQEYQGNYGYTF
-	TRBV29-1	TRBJ1-1	-	TGCAGCGTTGAACCGGGTGGGTACACTGAAGCTTTCTTT	CSVEPGGYTEAFF
TRBD1	TRBV5-1	TRBJ2-4	-	TGCGCCAGCAGCTATAGCCCGACAGGGGAGGACATTCAGTACTTC	CASSYSPTGEDIQYF
-	TRBV27	TRBJ2-1	-	TGTGCCAGCAGTTCGTTCCAGGGAATTACCTACAATGAGCAGTTCTTC	CASSSFQGITYNEQFF
-	TRBV12-3/TRBV12-4	TRBJ2-1	-	TGTGCCAGCAGGCGGAGGGAATACAATGAGCAGTTCTTC	CASRRREYNEQFF
TRBD2	TRBV10-3	TRBJ2-1	-	TGTGCCATCACCCAAGGTGGGGGGGCCTACAATGAGCAGTTCTTC	CAITQGGGAYNEQFF
TRBD1	TRBV4-1	TRBJ2-5	few	TGCGCCAGCAGCCAGGGGACAGGGGGCGCCTTGGGGCAAGAGACCCAGTACTTC	CASSQGTGGALGQETQYF
TRBD2	TRBV7-3	TRBJ2-3	once	TGTGCCAGCAGCTTGACTAGCGGGAGCACAGATACGCAGTATTTT	CASSLTSGSTDTQYF
TRBD2	TRBV30	TRBJ2-5	-	TGTGCCTGGACCCGGACTAGCGGAGAGACCCAGTACTTC	CAWTRTSGETQYF
-	TRBV9	TRBJ1-5	-	TGTGCCAGCAGCCTACATGCGGGGAATCAGCCCCAGCATTTT	CASSLHAGNQPQHF
TRBD1	TRBV5-5	TRBJ1-4	-	TGTGCCAGCAGCTCACCAGGGGGTTTAAATGAAAAACTGTTTTTT	CASSSPGGLNEKLFF
TRBD1	TRBV6-5	TRBJ2-3	-	TGTGCCATCTCCTACAGGGGAAGCACAGATACGCAGTATTTT	CAISYRGSTDTQYF
-	TRBV3-1/TRBV3-2	TRBJ1-1	-	TGTGCCAGCAGCCAAGATGACGGGGGTGGGGCTTTCTTT	CASSQDDGGGAFF
-	TRBV11-2	TRBJ1-6	-	TGTGCCAGCAGCTTAGGTTACAGGGCCTATAATTCACCCCTCCACTTT	CASSLGYRAYNSPLHF
TRBD2	TRBV7-7	TRBJ2-2	-	TGTGCCAGCAGCTTAAGTCGGGTTTCCCTAGCGGGTAACACCGGGGAGCTGTTTTTT	CASSLSRVSLAGNTGELFF
TRBD2	TRBV7-2	TRBJ2-3	-	TGTGCCAGCAGTCGTAGCGGGGGCACAGATACGCAGTATTTT	CASSRSGGTDTQYF
TRBD1	TRBV25-1	TRBJ1-4	-	TGTGCCAGCAGTGGGACAGGGGACGTTGATGAAAAACTGTTTTTT	CASSGTGDVDEKLFF
-	TRBV27	TRBJ2-7	-	TGTGCCAGCAGTCACTATACGAGCTCCTACGAGCAGTACTTC	CASSHYTSSYEQYF
-	TRBV2	TRBJ1-5	few	TGTGCCAGCAGTGGAGTGGGAGGGGGTATCTTCAATCAGCCCCAGCATTTT	CASSGVGGGIFNQPQHF
-	TRBV5-1	TRBJ2-3	-	TGCGCCAGCAGCGGGGCAGGCACAGATACGCAGTATTTT	CASSGAGTDTQYF
TRBD2	TRBV10-3	TRBJ2-5	-	TGTGCCATCAGGGGGACTAGCGGAAACGACCAAGAGACCCAGTACTTC	CAIRGTSGNDQETQYF
TRBD1	TRBV6-5	TRBJ1-5	-	TGTGCCAGCATTTACGGGACAGGGGTGAATCAGCCCCAGCATTTT	CASIYGTGVNQPQHF
-	TRBV7-9	TRBJ2-7	-	TGTGCCAGCAGCCAACTACAGGACAGACCATACGAGCAGTACTTC	CASSQLQDRPYEQYF
-	TRBV7-2	TRBJ1-1	-	TGTGCCAGCAGGGACAGTCGGAACACTGAAGCTTTCTTT	CASRDSRNTEAFF
-	TRBV28	TRBJ1-1	-	TGTGCCAGCAGTTTGGAGGTGGCAGCTGAAGCTTTCTTT	CASSLEVAAEAFF
TRBD1	TRBV7-2	TRBJ2-2	-	TGTGCCAGCAGCCCGGGACAGAGCACCGGGGAGCTGTTTTTT	CASSPGQSTGELFF
-	TRBV6-1	TRBJ2-3	-	TGTGCCAGCAGTGAAAGGACAAGGGGAATAGATACGCAGTATTTT	CASSERTRGIDTQYF
TRBD1	TRBV4-2	TRBJ1-1	-	TGTGCCAGCAGCCAATCGACAGGGGCGGTCATGAACACTGAAGCTTTCTTT	CASSQSTGAVMNTEAFF
-	TRBV6-5	TRBJ2-7	once	TGTGCCAGCGACCGGGACACCAAAACCTACGAGCAGTACTTC	CASDRDTKTYEQYF
-	TRBV21-1	TRBJ2-7	-	TGTGCCAGCAGCTCCCCCCCTCCTTACGAGCAGTACTTC	CASSSPPPYEQYF
-	TRBV5-6	TRBJ2-5	-	TGTGCCAGCAGCCAAGACAGGTTATGGGTGCAAGAGACCCAGTACTTC	CASSQDRLWVQETQYF
-	TRBV5-1	TRBJ1-1	-	TGCGCCAGCAGCTTAAGCGCTTTGAACACTGAAGCTTTCTTT	CASSLSALNTEAFF
TRBD2	TRBV6-5	TRBJ2-7	few	TGTGCCAGCAGCGCCGGGACTACGTACGAGCAGTACTTC	CASSAGTTYEQYF
-	TRBV7-9	TRBJ1-3	few	TGTGCCAGCAGCCAATTCATGGGGGGTGGAAACACCATATATTTT	CASSQFMGGGNTIYF
-	TRBV19	TRBJ2-5	-	TGTGCCAGTAGTATAGGGCAACGAAACACAGGAGAGACCCAGTACTTC	CASSIGQRNTGETQYF
-	TRBV7-6	TRBJ1-2	-	TGTGCCAGCAGCCGGGGAGGGCGGGGGGCCGCACCCGTCTATGGCTACACCTTC	CASSRGGRGAAPVYGYTF
-	TRBV19	TRBJ2-3	-	TGTGCCAGTAGTACCTATACAGGGTTGCGGACAGATACGCAGTATTTT	CASSTYTGLRTDTQYF
-	TRBV12-3/TRBV12-4	TRBJ2-5	-	TGTGCCAGCAGTCCAGGGGAGGAGACCCAGTACTTC	CASSPGEETQYF
TRBD2	TRBV7-8	TRBJ2-7	-	TGTGCCAGCAGACACACTAGCGGGGGGGCCCTCAACGAGCAGTACTTC	CASRHTSGGALNEQYF
-	TRBV5-1	TRBJ2-7	-	TGCGCCAGCAGCTTGGCGGGTGCAGGGGCCGGGGAGCAGTACTTC	CASSLAGAGAGEQYF